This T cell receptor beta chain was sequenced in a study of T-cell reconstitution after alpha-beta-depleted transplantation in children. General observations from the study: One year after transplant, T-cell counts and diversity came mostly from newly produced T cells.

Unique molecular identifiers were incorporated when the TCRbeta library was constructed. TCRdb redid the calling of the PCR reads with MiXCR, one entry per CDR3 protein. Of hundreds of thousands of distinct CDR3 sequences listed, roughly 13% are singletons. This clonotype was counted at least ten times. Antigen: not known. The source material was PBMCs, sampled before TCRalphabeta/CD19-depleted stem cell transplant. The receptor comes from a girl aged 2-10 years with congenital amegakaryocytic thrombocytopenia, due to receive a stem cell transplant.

CDR3 in amino acids: CATSDSSPGQGYYGYTF. The CDR3 nucleotides read TGTGCCACCAGTGATTCCTCACCGGGACAGGGATACTATGGCTACACCTTC. The rearrangement joins TRBV24-1 to TRBJ1-2, with 9 bases that match TRBD1. The length of the CDR3 is 17 residues. V shed 2 bases, J shed 3 bases, and the junction held 9 bases outside the gene matches. The germline gives CDR1 KGHDR, CDR2 SFDVKD.